This T cell receptor beta chain was documented in a study of post-analysis software for immune sequencing data. Note on this clonotype: As yet, its antigen is unknown.

Included in the TCR beta cDNA libraries were unique molecular identifiers. Researchers reported 550,000 or so cDNA molecules coming from roughly 0.93 to 9.6 million T cells. TCRdb ran MiXCR on the PCR reads and lists one entry per CDR3 protein. The sample consists of around 400,000 distinct CDR3 sequences, 35% to 45% of them appearing once. This CDR3 contains 17 residues. In germline, CDR1 is SGHRS, CDR2 YFSETQ. V was clipped by 4 bases and J by 7 bases, with 26 bases between them. Study-level findings and limits: Roughly five TRBV segments were more frequent in patients than controls; TRBV5-6, TRBV5-1 and TRBV20-1 belonged to this group. F measure clustering grouped samples strongly by preparation batch.

The V call is TRBV5-1, the J call TRBJ1-2, with D possibly being TRBD1 (6 bases). Sequencing was done on a sample of blood. The TCR comes from a girl aged 2 to 9 with multiple sclerosis. The CDR3 reads CASSLRTDPIIPSGYTF. CDR3 bases: TGCGCCAGCAGCCTCCGGACAGATCCTATAATTCCAAGTGGCTACACCTTC.